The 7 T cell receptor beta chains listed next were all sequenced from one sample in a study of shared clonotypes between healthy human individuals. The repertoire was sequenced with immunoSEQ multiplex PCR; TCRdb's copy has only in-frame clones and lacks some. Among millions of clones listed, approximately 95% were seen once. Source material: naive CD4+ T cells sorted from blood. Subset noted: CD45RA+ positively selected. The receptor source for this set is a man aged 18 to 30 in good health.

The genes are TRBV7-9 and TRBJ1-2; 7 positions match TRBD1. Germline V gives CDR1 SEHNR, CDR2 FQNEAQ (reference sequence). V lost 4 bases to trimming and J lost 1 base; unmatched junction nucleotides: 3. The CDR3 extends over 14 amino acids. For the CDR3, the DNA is TGTGCCAGCAGCTCCAACAGGGGTAACTATGGCTACACCTTC. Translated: CASSSNRGNYGYTF.

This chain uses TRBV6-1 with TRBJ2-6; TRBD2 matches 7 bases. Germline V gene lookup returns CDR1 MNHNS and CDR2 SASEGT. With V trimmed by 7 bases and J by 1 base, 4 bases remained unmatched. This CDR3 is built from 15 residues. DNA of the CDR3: TGTGCCAGCATCCCGGGGGGTTCTGGGGCCAACGTCCTGACTTTC. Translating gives CASIPGGSGANVLTF.

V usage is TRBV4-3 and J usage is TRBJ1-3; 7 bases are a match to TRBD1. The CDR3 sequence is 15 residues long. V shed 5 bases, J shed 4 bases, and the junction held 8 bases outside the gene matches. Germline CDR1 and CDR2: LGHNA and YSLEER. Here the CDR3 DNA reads TGCGCCAGCAGCGACCTAGGGGGCCCAGGAAACACCATATATTTT. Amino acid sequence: CASSDLGGPGNTIYF.

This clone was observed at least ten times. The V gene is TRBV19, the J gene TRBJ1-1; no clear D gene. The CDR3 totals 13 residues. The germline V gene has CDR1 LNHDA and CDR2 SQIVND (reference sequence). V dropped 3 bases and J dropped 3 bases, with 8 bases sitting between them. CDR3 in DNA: TGTGCCAGTAGTATGTTACACGACACTGAAGCTTTCTTT. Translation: CASSMLHDTEAFF.

DNA of the CDR3: TGTGCCATCAGTGAGGGGTTAGTGAGCGGCTACGAGCAGTACTTC. Translated, it gives CAISEGLVSGYEQYF. The rearrangement joins TRBV10-3 to TRBJ2-7, with D possibly matching TRBD2 (5 bases). Germline V CDR1 and CDR2: ENHRY, SYGVKD. This CDR3 spans 15 amino acids. Trimming left V 2 bases short and J 3 bases short, with 14 bases between.

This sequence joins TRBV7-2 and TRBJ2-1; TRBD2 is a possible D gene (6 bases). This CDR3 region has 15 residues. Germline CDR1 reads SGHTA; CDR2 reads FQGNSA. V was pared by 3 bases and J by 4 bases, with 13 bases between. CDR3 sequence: CASSFSLGGYNEQFF. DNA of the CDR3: TGTGCCAGCAGCTTTAGCCTCGGGGGTTACAATGAGCAGTTCTTC.

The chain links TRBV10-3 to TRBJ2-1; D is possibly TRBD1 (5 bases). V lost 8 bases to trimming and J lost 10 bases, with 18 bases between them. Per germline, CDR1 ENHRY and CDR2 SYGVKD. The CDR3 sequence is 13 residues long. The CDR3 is CAIRWGSMGEQFF. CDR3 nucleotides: TGTGCCATCCGGTGGGGCTCAATGGGAGAGCAGTTCTTC.